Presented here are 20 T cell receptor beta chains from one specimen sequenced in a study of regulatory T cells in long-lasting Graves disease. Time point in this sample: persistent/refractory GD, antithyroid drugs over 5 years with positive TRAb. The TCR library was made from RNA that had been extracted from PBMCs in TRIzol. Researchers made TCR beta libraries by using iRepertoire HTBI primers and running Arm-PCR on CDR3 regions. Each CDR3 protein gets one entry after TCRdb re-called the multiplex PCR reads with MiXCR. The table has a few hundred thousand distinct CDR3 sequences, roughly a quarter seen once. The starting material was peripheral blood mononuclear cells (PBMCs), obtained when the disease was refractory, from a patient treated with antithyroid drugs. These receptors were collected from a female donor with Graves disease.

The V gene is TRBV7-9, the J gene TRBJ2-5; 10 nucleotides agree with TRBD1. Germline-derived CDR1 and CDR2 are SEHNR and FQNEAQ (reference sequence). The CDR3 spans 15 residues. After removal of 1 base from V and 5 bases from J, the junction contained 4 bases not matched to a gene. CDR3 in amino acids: CASSLVTGGKETQYF. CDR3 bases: TGTGCCAGCAGCTTAGTGACAGGGGGCAAGGAGACCCAGTACTTC.

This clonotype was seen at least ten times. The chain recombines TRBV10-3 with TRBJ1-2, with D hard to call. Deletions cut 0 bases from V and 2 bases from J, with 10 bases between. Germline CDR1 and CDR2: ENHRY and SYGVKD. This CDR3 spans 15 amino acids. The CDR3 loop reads CAISESAEANYGYTF. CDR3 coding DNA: TGTGCCATCAGTGAGTCGGCAGAGGCAAACTATGGCTACACCTTC.

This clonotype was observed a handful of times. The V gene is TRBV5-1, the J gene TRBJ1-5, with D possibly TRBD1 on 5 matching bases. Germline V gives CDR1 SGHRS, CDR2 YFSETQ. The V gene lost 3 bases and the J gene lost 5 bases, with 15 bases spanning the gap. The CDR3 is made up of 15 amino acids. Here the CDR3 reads CASSSTGSRDQPQHF. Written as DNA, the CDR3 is TGCGCCAGCAGCTCGACCGGGTCCAGGGATCAGCCCCAGCATTTT. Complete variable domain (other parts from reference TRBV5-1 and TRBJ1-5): KAGVTQTPRYLIKTRGQQVTLSCSPISGHRSVSWYQQTPGQGLQFLFEYFSETQRNKGNFPGRFSGRQFSNSRSEMNVSTLELGDSALYLCASSSTGSRDQPQHFGDGTRLSIL.

CDR3 sequence: CASSLTGGRKSGELFF. As DNA, the CDR3 is TGTGCCAGTAGCTTAACAGGGGGCAGGAAATCCGGGGAGCTGTTTTTT. The chain links TRBV19 to TRBJ2-2; 9 positions match TRBD1. Per germline, CDR1 LNHDA and CDR2 SQIVND (reference sequence). The J segment lost 6 bases and the V segment lost 6 bases, leaving 11 bases of the junction unmatched. This CDR3 comprises 16 residues.

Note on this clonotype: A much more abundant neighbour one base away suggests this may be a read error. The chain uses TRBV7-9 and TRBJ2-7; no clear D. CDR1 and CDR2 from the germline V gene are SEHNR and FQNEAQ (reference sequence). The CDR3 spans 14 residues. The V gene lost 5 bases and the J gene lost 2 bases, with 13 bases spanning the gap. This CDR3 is CASSATDTTYEQYF. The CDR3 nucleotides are TGTGCCAGCAGCGCTACCGACACGACCTACGAGCAGTACTTC.

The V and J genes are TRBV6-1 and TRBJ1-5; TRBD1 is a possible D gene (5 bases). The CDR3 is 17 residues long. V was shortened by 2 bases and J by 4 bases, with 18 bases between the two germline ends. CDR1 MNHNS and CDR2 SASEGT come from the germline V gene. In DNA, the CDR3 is TGTGCCAGCAGTGAATGGGTACAGGCCCATCGGAATCAGCCCCAGCATTTT. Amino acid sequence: CASSEWVQAHRNQPQHF.

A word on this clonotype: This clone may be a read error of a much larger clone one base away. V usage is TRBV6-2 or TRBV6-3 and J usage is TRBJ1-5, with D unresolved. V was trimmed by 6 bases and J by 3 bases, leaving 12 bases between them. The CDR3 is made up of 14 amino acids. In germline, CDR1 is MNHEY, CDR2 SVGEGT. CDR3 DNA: TGTGCCAGCAGATTGTGGCCGAACAATCAGCCCCAGCATTTT. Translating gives CASRLWPNNQPQHF.

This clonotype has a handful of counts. The CDR3 sequence is CASSQETDRVYEQYF. CDR3 DNA: TGTGCCAGCAGCCAAGAAACGGACAGGGTATACGAGCAGTACTTC. The rearrangement links TRBV11-2 to TRBJ2-7; 8 bases match TRBD1. Germline CDR1 reads SGHAT; CDR2 reads FQNNGV. This CDR3 has 15 residues. V shed 5 bases and J 4 bases; nucleotides not matched to a gene: 10.

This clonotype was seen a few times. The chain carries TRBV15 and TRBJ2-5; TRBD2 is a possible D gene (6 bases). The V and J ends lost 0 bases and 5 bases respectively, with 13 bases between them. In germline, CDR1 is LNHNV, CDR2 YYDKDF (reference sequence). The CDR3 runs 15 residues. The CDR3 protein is CATSRDVAGSETQYF. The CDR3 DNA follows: TGTGCCACCAGCAGAGATGTGGCCGGGAGCGAGACCCAGTACTTC.

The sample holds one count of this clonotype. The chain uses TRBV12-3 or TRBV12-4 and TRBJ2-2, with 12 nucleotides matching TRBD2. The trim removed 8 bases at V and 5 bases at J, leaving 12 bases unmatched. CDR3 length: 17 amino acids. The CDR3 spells CASVRASGRASTGELFF. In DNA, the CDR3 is TGTGCCAGCGTTAGAGCTAGCGGGAGGGCCAGTACCGGGGAGCTGTTTTTT.

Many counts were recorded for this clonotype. The CDR3 spells CASHEAKNIQYF. The CDR3 DNA follows: TGTGCCAGCCATGAAGCCAAAAACATTCAGTACTTC. The J gene is TRBJ2-4, the V gene TRBV2; D remains unclear. V lost 8 bases and J 0 bases, leaving 5 bases between the germline ends. The CDR3 runs to 12 residues. From germline, CDR1 is SNHLY and CDR2 FYNNEI.

The CDR3, as DNA: TGTGCCTTGAAGACAGGGAATGGCTACACCTTC. Its protein product is CALKTGNGYTF. The chain has TRBV30 and TRBJ1-2; TRBD1 agrees at 7 bases. Trimming took 7 bases from V and 6 from J; bases not matched to a gene: 5. Germline V CDR1 and CDR2: GTSNPN, SVGIG (reference sequence). The CDR3 runs to 11 residues.

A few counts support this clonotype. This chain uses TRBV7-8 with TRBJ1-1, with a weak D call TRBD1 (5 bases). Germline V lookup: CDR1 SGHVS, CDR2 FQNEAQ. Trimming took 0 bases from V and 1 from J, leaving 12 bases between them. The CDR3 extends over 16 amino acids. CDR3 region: CASSLARRVGNTEAFF. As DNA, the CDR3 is TGTGCCAGCAGCTTAGCGCGCAGGGTGGGGAACACTGAAGCTTTCTTT.

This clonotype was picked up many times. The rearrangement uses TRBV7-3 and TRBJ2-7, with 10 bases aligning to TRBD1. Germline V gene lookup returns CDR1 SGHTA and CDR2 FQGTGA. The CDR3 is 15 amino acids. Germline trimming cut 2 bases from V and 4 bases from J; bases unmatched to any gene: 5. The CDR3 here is CASSLGGTGVYEQYF. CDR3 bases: TGTGCCAGCAGCTTAGGTGGGACAGGGGTGTACGAGCAGTACTTC. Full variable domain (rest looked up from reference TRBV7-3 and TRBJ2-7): GAGVSQTPSNKVTEKGKYVELRCDPISGHTALYWYRQSLGQGPEFLIYFQGTGAADDSGLPNDRFFAVRPEGSVSTLKIQRTERGDSAVYLCASSLGGTGVYEQYFGPGTRLTVT.

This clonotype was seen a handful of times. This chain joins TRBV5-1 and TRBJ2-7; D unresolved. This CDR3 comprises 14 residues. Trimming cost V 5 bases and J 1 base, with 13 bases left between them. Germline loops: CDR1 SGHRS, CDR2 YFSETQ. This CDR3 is CASRRTTASYEQYF. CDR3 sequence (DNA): TGCGCCAGCAGACGGACGACCGCTTCCTACGAGCAGTACTTC.

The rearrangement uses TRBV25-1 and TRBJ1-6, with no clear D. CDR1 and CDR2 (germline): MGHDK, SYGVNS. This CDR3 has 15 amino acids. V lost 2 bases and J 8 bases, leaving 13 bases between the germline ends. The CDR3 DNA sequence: TGTGCCAGCAGTGAAGACTGGACTCGGGATTCACCCCTCCACTTT. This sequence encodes CASSEDWTRDSPLHF.

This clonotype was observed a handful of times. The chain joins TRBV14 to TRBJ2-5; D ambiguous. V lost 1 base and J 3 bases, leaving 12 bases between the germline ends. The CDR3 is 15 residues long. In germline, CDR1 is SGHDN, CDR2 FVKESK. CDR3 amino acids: CASSQVTEYKETQYF. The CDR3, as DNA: TGTGCCAGCAGCCAAGTAACCGAATATAAAGAGACCCAGTACTTC.

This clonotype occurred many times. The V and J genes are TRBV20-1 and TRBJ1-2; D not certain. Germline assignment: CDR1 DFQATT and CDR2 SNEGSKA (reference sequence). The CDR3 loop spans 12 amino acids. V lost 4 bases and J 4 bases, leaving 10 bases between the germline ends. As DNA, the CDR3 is TGCAGTGCTACCCCAATCCCCTATGGCTACACCTTC. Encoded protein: CSATPIPYGYTF.

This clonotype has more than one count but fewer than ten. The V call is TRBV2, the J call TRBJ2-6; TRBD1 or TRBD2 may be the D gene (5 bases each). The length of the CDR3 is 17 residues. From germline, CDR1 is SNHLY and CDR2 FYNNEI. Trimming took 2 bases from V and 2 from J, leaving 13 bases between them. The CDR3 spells CASSEQGRGPGANVLTF. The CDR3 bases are TGTGCCAGCAGTGAACAGGGACGGGGCCCTGGGGCCAACGTCCTGACTTTC.

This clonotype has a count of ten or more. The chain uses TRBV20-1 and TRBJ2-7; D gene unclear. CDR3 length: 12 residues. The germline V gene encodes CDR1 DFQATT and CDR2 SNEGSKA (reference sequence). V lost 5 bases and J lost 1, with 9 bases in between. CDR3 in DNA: TGCAGTGCTGCGGACGGGTCCTACGAGCAGTACTTC. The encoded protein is CSAADGSYEQYF.